The clone carrying this TCR beta chain appeared a few times. Its target is unknown. This sample stems from a study of cytomegalovirus exposure and HLA in healthy donors. Study outcomes and limitations: Presence/absence results assume similar sequencing depth per donor, which may not hold.

CDR3 size: 15 residues. V was pared by 3 bases and J by 0 bases, with 11 bases between. Germline V CDR1 and CDR2: KGHSH, LQKENI. Use of 60 Vbeta and 13 Jbeta primers characterized the PCR. Data came from immunoSEQ multiplex PCR; TCRdb stores just in-frame clones and leaves some out. The sample records 210,000 or so clones, about 83% being singletons. Sequencing used PBMCs. The gene calls are TRBV18 and TRBJ1-1; D might be TRBD1 (5 bases). The sequence was collected from a man between 35 and 55 years old in good health and CMV-seronegative. The CDR3 sequence is CASSPVAGMNTEAFF. CDR3 bases: TGTGCCAGCTCACCGGTGGCAGGGATGAACACTGAAGCTTTCTTT.